This record concerns one T cell receptor (beta chain) sequence. Repertoires were generated with immunoSEQ multiplex PCR, while TCRdb's copy carries only in-frame clones and drops some. The table lists roughly 30,000 clones, 90% to 95% of them singletons. The CDR3 sequence is 13 residues long. The junction had 5 bases not matched to a gene; V was cut back by 5 bases and J by 5 bases. Germline CDR1 is LNHDA and CDR2 is SQIVND (reference sequence). The record originates from a study of OX40 agonist ivuxolimab in advanced cancers. The sample here was CD4+ or CD8+ T cells sorted from blood, taken in a trial of the OX40 agonist ivuxolimab. This TCR was recovered from an adult with an advanced solid tumor such as melanoma, head and neck, liver or kidney cancer. The rearrangement links TRBV19 to TRBJ2-7; 8 bases agree with TRBD2. This chain's CDR3 is CASSLGGGDEQYF. The CDR3 DNA reads as TGTGCCAGTAGTCTCGGGGGGGGCGACGAGCAGTACTTC.